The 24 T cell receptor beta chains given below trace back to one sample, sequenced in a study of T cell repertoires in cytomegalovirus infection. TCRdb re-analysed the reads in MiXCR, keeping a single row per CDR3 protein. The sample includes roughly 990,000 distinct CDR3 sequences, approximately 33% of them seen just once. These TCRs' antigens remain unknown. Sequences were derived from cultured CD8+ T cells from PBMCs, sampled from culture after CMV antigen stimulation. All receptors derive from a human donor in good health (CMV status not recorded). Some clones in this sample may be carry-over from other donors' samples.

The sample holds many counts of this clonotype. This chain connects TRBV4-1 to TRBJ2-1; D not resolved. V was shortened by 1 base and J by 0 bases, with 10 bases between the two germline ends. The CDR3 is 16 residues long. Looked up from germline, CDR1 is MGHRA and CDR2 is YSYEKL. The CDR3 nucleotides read TGCGCCAGCAGCCAAGCGGACCTAATCTCCTACAATGAGCAGTTCTTC. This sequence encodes CASSQADLISYNEQFF.

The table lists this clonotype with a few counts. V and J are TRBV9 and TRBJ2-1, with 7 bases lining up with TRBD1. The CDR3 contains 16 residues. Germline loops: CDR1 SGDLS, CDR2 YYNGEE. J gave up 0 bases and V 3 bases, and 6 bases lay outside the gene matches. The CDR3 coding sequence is TGTGCCAGCAGCGATTGGGACAGAGTCTCCTACAATGAGCAGTTCTTC. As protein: CASSDWDRVSYNEQFF. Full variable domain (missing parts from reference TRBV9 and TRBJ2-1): DSGVTQTPKHLITATGQRVTLRCSPRSGDLSVYWYQQSLDQGLQFLIQYYNGEERAKGNILERFSAQQFPDLHSELNLSSLELGDSALYFCASSDWDRVSYNEQFFGPGTRLTVL.

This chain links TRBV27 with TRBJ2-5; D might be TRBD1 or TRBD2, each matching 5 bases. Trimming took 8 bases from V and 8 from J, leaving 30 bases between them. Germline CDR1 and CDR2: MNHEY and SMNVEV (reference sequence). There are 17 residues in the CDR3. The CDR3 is CASSPPGTVPPKNTQYF. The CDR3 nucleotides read TGTGCCAGCTCTCCACCCGGGACCGTCCCTCCCAAGAATACCCAGTACTTC.

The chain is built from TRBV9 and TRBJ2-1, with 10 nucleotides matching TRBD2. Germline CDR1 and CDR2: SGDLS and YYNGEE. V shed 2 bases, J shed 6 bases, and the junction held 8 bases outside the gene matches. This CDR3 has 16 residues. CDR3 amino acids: CASSVGISGGINEQFF. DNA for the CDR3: TGTGCCAGCAGCGTGGGGATTAGCGGGGGGATCAATGAGCAGTTCTTC. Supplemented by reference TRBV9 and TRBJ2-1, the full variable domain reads DSGVTQTPKHLITATGQRVTLRCSPRSGDLSVYWYQQSLDQGLQFLIQYYNGEERAKGNILERFSAQQFPDLHSELNLSSLELGDSALYFCASSVGISGGINEQFFGPGTRLTVL.

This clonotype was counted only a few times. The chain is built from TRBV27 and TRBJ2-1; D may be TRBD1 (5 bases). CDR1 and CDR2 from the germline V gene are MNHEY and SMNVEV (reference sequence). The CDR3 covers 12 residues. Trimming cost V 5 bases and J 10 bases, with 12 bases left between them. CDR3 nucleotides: TGTGCCAGCAGTCCTTCCCCAGGGGAGCAGTTCTTC. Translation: CASSPSPGEQFF.

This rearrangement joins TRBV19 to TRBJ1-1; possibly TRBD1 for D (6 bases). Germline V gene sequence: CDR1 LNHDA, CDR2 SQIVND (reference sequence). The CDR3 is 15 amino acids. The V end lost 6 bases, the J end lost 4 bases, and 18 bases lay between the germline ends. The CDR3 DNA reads TGTGCCAGTAGAGGAGTCAGGGGCCAAGGCACTGAAGCTTTCTTT. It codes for CASRGVRGQGTEAFF. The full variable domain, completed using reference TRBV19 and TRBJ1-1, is DGGITQSPKYLFRKEGQNVTLSCEQNLNHDAMYWYRQDPGQGLRLIYYSQIVNDFQKGDIAEGYSVSREKKESFPLTVTSAQKNPTAFYLCASRGVRGQGTEAFFGQGTRLTVV.

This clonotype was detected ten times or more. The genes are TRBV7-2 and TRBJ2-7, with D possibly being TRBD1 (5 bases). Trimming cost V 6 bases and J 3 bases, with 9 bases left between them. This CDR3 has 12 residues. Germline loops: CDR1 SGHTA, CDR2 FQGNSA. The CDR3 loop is CASSDDSYEQYV. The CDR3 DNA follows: TGTGCCAGCAGTGATGACAGCTACGAGCAGTACGTC.

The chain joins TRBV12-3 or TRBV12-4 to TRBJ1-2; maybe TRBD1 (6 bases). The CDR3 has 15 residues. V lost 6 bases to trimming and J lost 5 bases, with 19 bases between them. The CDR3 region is CASRLEGVYSYGYTF. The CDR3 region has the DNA TGTGCCAGCAGACTCGAGGGGGTGTACTCGTATGGCTACACCTTC.

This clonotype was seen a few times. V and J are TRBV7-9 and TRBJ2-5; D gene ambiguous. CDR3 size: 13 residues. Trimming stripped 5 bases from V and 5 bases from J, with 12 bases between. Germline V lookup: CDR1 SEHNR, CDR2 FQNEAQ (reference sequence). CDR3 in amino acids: CASSAGPPETQYF. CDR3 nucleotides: TGTGCCAGCAGCGCCGGGCCCCCGGAGACCCAGTACTTC.

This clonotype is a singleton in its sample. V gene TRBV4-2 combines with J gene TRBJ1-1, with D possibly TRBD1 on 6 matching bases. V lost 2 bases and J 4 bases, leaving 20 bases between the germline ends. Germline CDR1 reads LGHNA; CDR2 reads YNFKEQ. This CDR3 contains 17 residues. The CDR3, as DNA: TGTGCCAGCAGCCAACCTGATCAGGGGCCCGCTGGCACTGAAGCTTTCTTT. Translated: CASSQPDQGPAGTEAFF.

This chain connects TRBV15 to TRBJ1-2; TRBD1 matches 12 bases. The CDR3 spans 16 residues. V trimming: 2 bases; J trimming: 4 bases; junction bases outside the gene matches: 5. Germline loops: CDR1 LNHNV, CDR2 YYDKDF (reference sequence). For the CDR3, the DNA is TGTGCCACCAGCAGATTAGGGACAGGGGGCAGCTATGGCTACACCTTC. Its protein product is CATSRLGTGGSYGYTF.

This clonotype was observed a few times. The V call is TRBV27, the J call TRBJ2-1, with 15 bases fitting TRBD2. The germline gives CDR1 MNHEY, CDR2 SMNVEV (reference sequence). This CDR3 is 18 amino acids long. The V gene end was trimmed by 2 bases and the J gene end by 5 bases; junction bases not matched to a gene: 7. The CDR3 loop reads CASSLGGLAGGLDNEQFF. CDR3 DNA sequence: TGTGCCAGCAGTTTAGGCGGACTAGCGGGGGGGTTGGACAATGAGCAGTTCTTC.

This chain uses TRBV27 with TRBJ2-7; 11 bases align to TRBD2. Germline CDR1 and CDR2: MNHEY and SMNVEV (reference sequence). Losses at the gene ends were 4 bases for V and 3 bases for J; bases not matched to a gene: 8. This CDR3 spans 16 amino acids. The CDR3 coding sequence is TGTGCCAGCAGTTCAACCTCCGGACTAGCGGGCTACGAGCAGTACTTC. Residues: CASSSTSGLAGYEQYF.

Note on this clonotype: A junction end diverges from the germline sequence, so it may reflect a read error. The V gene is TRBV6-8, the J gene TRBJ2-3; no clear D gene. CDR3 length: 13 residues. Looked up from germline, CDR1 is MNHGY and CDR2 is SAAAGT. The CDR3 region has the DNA TGTGCCAGCCAGCGTTCTCGGGTAGATACGCAGAATTTT. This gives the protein CASQRSRVDTQNF.

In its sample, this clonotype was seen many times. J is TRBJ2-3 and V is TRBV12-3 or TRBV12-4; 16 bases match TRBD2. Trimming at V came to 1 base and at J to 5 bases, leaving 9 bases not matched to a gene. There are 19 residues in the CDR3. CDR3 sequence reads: CASSLVGLAGGRNIDTQYF. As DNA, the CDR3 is TGTGCCAGCAGTTTAGTGGGACTAGCGGGGGGGCGGAATATAGATACGCAGTATTTT.

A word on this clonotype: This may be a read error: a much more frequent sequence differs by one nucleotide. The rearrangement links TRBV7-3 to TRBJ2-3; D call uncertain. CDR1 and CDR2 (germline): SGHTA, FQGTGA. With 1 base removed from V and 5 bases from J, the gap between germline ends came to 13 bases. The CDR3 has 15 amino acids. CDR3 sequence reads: CASSLMSRSKDTQYF. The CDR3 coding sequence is TGTGCCAGCAGCTTAATGTCGAGGAGTAAAGATACGCAGTATTTT.

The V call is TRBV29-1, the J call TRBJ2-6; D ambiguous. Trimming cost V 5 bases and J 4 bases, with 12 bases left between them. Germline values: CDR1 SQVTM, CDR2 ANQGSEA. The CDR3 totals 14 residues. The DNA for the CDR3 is TGCAGCGTTCGGATTTCAGACGGGGCCAACGTCCTGACTTTC. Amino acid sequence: CSVRISDGANVLTF. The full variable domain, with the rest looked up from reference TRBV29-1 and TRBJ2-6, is SAVISQKPSRDICQRGTSLTIQCQVDSQVTMMFWYRQQPGQSLTLIATANQGSEATYESGFVIDKFPISRPNLTFSTLTVSNMSPEDSSIYLCSVRISDGANVLTFGAGSRLTVL.

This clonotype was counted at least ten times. CDR3 nucleotides: TGTGCCAGCCGCGGGAACACCGGGGAGCTGTTTTTT. Translating gives CASRGNTGELFF. The rearrangement links TRBV7-6 to TRBJ2-2; D is unclear. CDR1 and CDR2 (germline): SGHVS, FNYEAQ. V was cut by 8 bases and J by 1 base, with 5 bases left in between. The CDR3 sequence is 12 residues long.

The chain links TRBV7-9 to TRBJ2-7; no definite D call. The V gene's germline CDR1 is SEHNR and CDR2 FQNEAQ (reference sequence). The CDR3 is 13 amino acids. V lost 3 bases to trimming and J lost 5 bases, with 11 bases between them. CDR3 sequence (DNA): TGTGCCAGCAGCTTGGGAATCGGTAACGAGCAGTACTTC. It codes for CASSLGIGNEQYF.

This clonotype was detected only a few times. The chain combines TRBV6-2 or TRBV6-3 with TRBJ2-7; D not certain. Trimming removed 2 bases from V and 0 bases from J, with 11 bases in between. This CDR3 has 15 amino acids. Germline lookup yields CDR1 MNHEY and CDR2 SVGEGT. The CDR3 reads CASSYSIGPSYEQYV. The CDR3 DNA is TGTGCCAGCAGTTACAGCATTGGACCCTCCTACGAGCAGTACGTC.

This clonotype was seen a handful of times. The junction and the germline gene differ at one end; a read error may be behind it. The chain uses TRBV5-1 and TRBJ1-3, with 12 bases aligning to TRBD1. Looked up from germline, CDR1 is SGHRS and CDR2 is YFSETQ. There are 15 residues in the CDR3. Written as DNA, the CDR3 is TGCGCCAGCAAGGGGGACTCCGGGACAGGGGGCGCCGAAAATTTT. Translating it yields CASKGDSGTGGAENF.

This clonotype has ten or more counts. CDR3 sequence reads: CASSLGILGRAFNQPQHF. CDR3 DNA sequence: TGTGCCAGCAGCTTAGGAATCCTGGGCAGGGCTTTCAATCAGCCCCAGCATTTT. The chain carries TRBV7-8 and TRBJ1-5; possibly TRBD1 for D (5 bases). Germline CDR1 and CDR2: SGHVS and FQNEAQ. The CDR3 is 18 amino acids. Trimming took off 1 base at V and 3 bases at J, with 19 bases between the two ends.

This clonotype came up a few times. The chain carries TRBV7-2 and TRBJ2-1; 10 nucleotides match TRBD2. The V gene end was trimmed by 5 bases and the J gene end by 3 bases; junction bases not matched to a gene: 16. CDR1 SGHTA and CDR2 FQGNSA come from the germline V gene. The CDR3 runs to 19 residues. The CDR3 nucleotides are TGTGCCAGCAGCGCTAGACCAGTAGCGGGGGGCCCTCTCTACAATGAGCAGTTCTTC. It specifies CASSARPVAGGPLYNEQFF.

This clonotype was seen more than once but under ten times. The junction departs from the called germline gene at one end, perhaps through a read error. CDR3 region: CATSKDRAQETQYF. The DNA for the CDR3 is TGTGCCACCAGCAAGGACAGGGCTCAAGAGACCCAGTACTTC. This rearrangement joins TRBV7-9 to TRBJ2-5; 8 positions agree with TRBD1. Germline CDR1 and CDR2: SEHNR and FQNEAQ (reference sequence). This CDR3 has 14 residues.